The clone carrying this T cell receptor beta chain was counted between two and nine times. Its antigen is currently unknown. The data stem from a study of cytomegalovirus exposure and HLA in healthy donors. General observations from the study: Prior analysis indicated that the majority of TCR beta V segments exhibited productivity approximately 87% or approximately 30% of the time. It was reported in a later analysis that an Asian-associated ancestry cluster showed fewer N-insertions than the approximately 690-donor mean.

Trimming took off 4 bases at V and 3 bases at J, with 12 bases between the two ends. This CDR3 comprises 14 residues. Germline assignment: CDR1 LGHNA and CDR2 YSLEER. Both 60 Vbeta primers and 13 Jbeta primers went into the PCR. Method: immunoSEQ multiplex PCR; TCRdb's copy keeps in-frame clones and lacks some. The sample lists 80,000 or so clones, roughly 72% occurring once. The chain uses TRBV4-3 and TRBJ1-2, with no clear D. The clonotype originates from a man aged 30-40 years in good health and CMV-seropositive. Material: PBMCs. The CDR3 protein is CASSPKGSDYGYTF. DNA for the CDR3: TGCGCCAGCAGCCCGAAAGGGAGTGACTATGGCTACACCTTC.